The 32 T cell receptor beta chains presented below share a single source sample, sequenced in a study of cytomegalovirus exposure and HLA in healthy donors (dated by TCRdb to about 2017). Libraries were made using the immunoSEQ multiplex PCR assay. A mixture of 60 forward primers for TCR Vbeta segments and 13 reverse primers for TCR Jbeta segments was used in the multiplex PCR. TCRdb holds this immuneACCESS table with in-frame rearrangements only. Some clones are missing; in checked studies, unresolved V genes explain under half, and the rest has no known cause. A total of 150,000 to 170,000 clones appear in this sample, approximately 69% of them only once. The biggest ten clones account for about 2% of the sample. The specimen sequenced was PBMCs. These receptors all stem from a man aged 25 to 40 in good health and CMV-seronegative.

In this sample, this clone is medium-sized. The J gene is TRBJ2-4, the V gene TRBV7-2; 9 positions match TRBD1. The germline gives CDR1 SGHTA, CDR2 FQGNSA. V trimming: 6 bases; J trimming: 3 bases; junction bases outside the gene matches: 15. The CDR3 is 18 amino acids. The CDR3 region is CASSFIGGQGRDKNIQYF. CDR3 in DNA: TGTGCCAGCAGTTTTATAGGGGGACAGGGTCGTGACAAAAACATTCAGTACTTC.

The chain employs TRBV4-2 and TRBJ2-3; 7 bases map to TRBD2. The CDR3 loop spans 15 amino acids. Unmatched junction bases numbered 8, after V lost 5 bases and J lost 3 bases. Germline values: CDR1 LGHNA, CDR2 YNFKEQ. CDR3 in DNA: TGTGCCAGCAGCTCCCGGGACTACGGTACAGATACGCAGTATTTT. Translation: CASSSRDYGTDTQYF.

The rearrangement uses TRBV6-1 and TRBJ2-7, with 8 bases fitting TRBD2. CDR1 is MNHNS, CDR2 SASEGT, per germline. The CDR3 extends over 14 amino acids. Unmatched junction bases numbered 8, after V lost 6 bases and J lost 4 bases. The CDR3 protein is CASSPGRGNYEQYF. The CDR3 DNA sequence: TGTGCCAGCAGCCCCGGGAGGGGTAATTACGAGCAGTACTTC.

The rearrangement joins TRBV29-1 to TRBJ1-4, with TRBD1 identical over 8 bases. Looked up from germline, CDR1 is SQVTM and CDR2 is ANQGSEA. V lost 6 bases and J lost 5; bases outside the gene matches: 8. There are 14 residues in the CDR3. The CDR3 sequence is CSVLGQGLNEKLFF. In DNA form, the CDR3 reads TGCAGCGTCCTCGGACAGGGCTTAAATGAAAAACTGTTTTTT.

This clone occurred a few times. The gene calls are TRBV5-6 and TRBJ2-2, with 10 bases that match TRBD2. This CDR3 region has 16 residues. CDR1 and CDR2 from the germline V gene are SGHDT and YYEEEE. The trim removed 0 bases at V and 3 bases at J, leaving 2 bases unmatched. CDR3 DNA sequence: TGTGCCAGCAGCTTGGATAGCGGGGGGTACACCGGGGAGCTGTTTTTT. This sequence encodes CASSLDSGGYTGELFF. The full variable domain, its missing parts supplied by reference TRBV5-6 and TRBJ2-2, is DAGVTQSPTHLIKTRGQQVTLRCSPKSGHDTVSWYQQALGQGPQFIFQYYEEEERQRGNFPDRFSGHQFPNYSSELNVNALLLGDSALYLCASSLDSGGYTGELFFGEGSRLTVL.

This chain links TRBV28 with TRBJ1-5, with 8 positions matching TRBD1. The V gene end was trimmed by 5 bases and the J gene end by 2 bases; junction bases not matched to a gene: 11. CDR3 length: 17 amino acids. Germline V gene sequence: CDR1 MDHEN, CDR2 SYDVKM. The CDR3 nucleotides read TGTGCCAGCAGTCTAAGCCAGGGGGCTATTGGCAATCAGCCCCAGCATTTT. It codes for CASSLSQGAIGNQPQHF.

The J gene is TRBJ2-7, the V gene TRBV6-1, with TRBD2 identical over 12 bases. This CDR3 region has 17 residues. From germline, CDR1 is MNHNS and CDR2 SASEGT. The V gene end was trimmed by 3 bases and the J gene end by 0 bases; junction bases not matched to a gene: 6. The CDR3 nucleotides read TGTGCCAGCAGTGAGACTAGCGGGGGCCTTAGCTCCTACGAGCAGTACTTC. This gives the protein CASSETSGGLSSYEQYF.

V and J are TRBV9 and TRBJ2-3; TRBD2 matches at 10 bases. Germline V CDR1 and CDR2: SGDLS, YYNGEE. The CDR3 is 14 residues long. Germline trimming cut 3 bases from V and 4 bases from J; bases unmatched to any gene: 2. DNA of the CDR3: TGTGCCAGCAGCGCCGGGACTAGCGCAGATACGCAGTATTTT. The encoded protein is CASSAGTSADTQYF. Variable domain in full (rest from reference TRBV9 and TRBJ2-3): DSGVTQTPKHLITATGQRVTLRCSPRSGDLSVYWYQQSLDQGLQFLIQYYNGEERAKGNILERFSAQQFPDLHSELNLSSLELGDSALYFCASSAGTSADTQYFGPGTRLTVL.

The chain has TRBV15 and TRBJ2-5; D is possibly TRBD2 (7 bases). The better agreement between TRBJ2-7 and the DNA end casts doubt on the J call. The germline gives CDR1 LNHNV, CDR2 YYDKDF (reference sequence). The CDR3 runs 15 residues. CDR3 bases: TGTGCCACCAGCAGAGTGGGGGGGCGGATCTACGAGCAGTACTTC. Its translation: CATSRVGGRIYEQYF.

The J gene is TRBJ2-3, the V gene TRBV27, with 11 bases lining up with TRBD2. CDR3 size: 15 residues. Germline V gene lookup returns CDR1 MNHEY and CDR2 SMNVEV (reference sequence). With V trimmed by 7 bases and J by 5 bases, 8 bases remained unmatched. The CDR3 coding sequence is TGTGCCAGCACTCTTAGCGGGGGGGCGGGAGATACGCAGTATTTT. This encodes CASTLSGGAGDTQYF.

J is TRBJ2-1 and V is TRBV6-1; D perhaps matches TRBD1 (6 bases). Germline values: CDR1 MNHNS, CDR2 SASEGT. Between the trimmed V and J ends, which lost 2 bases and 4 bases, there was a span of 12 bases. CDR3 length: 15 residues. The CDR3 spells CASSESAGEYNEQFF. In DNA, the CDR3 is TGTGCCAGCAGTGAATCGGCAGGGGAATACAATGAGCAGTTCTTC.

The chain recombines TRBV7-6 with TRBJ2-7, with no clear D. The V gene lost 4 bases and the J gene lost 0 bases, with 10 bases spanning the gap. From germline, CDR1 is SGHVS and CDR2 FNYEAQ. The CDR3 spans 14 residues. In DNA form, the CDR3 reads TGTGCCAGCAGCTCATCGACTGACTCCTACGAGCAGTACTTC. This codes for CASSSSTDSYEQYF.

This clone was picked up a small number of times. The rearrangement uses TRBV7-8 and TRBJ1-5; weak D call: TRBD1 (5 bases). The CDR3 is 16 residues long. V was shortened by 1 base and J by 7 bases, with 17 bases between the two germline ends. From germline, CDR1 is SGHVS and CDR2 FQNEAQ. CDR3 in amino acids: CASSLDPPPTVQPQHF. In DNA, the CDR3 is TGTGCCAGCAGCTTAGATCCCCCTCCGACAGTACAGCCCCAGCATTTT.

The V call is TRBV7-8, the J call TRBJ1-2, with D possibly matching TRBD1 (5 bases). The CDR3 is 15 residues long. The germline V gene has CDR1 SGHVS and CDR2 FQNEAQ. Trimming stripped 1 base from V and 5 bases from J, with 14 bases between. CDR3 amino acids: CASSLEAGMIYGYTF. The CDR3 DNA sequence: TGTGCCAGCAGCTTAGAGGCAGGGATGATTTATGGCTACACCTTC.

V gene TRBV30 combines with J gene TRBJ2-5; D is unresolved. Germline V lookup: CDR1 GTSNPN, CDR2 SVGIG (reference sequence). V was clipped by 2 bases and J by 3 bases, with 4 bases between them. The CDR3 sequence is 11 residues long. The CDR3 nucleotides are TGTGCCTGGAGTCCAGAAGAGACCCAGTACTTC. This sequence encodes CAWSPEETQYF. Filled out from reference TRBV30 and TRBJ2-5, the complete variable domain reads SQTIHQWPATLVQPVGSPLSLECTVEGTSNPNLYWYRQAAGRGLQLLFYSVGIGQISSEVPQNLSASRPQDRQFILSSKKLLLSDSGFYLCAWSPEETQYFGPGTRLLVL.

This chain links TRBV10-3 with TRBJ2-7, with 7 positions matching TRBD1. Germline CDR1 is ENHRY and CDR2 is SYGVKD. The CDR3 covers 16 residues. J lost 7 bases, V lost 0 bases, and 12 bases had no gene match. The CDR3 region has the DNA TGTGCCATCAGTGAGTCGACTAAGGGGGCCCTTTGTGAGCAGTACTTC. This encodes CAISESTKGALCEQYF.

The chain is built from TRBV6-1 and TRBJ1-5; 8 bases are a match to TRBD1. The germline gives CDR1 MNHNS, CDR2 SASEGT. The ends lost 0 bases at V and 6 bases at J; junction bases unmatched: 4. This CDR3 has 15 residues. As DNA, the CDR3 is TGTGCCAGCAGTGAAGCGCAGGGGGCCAGTCAGCCCCAGCATTTT. The encoded protein is CASSEAQGASQPQHF.

A note on this clone: Germline and junction disagree at one end, which may indicate a read error. V usage is TRBV7-9 and J usage is TRBJ2-7, with TRBD1 matching 7 bases. Germline lookup yields CDR1 SEHNR and CDR2 FQNEAQ (reference sequence). CDR3 length: 17 amino acids. CDR3 nucleotides: TGTTCCAGCAGCTTAGTTTACGGGACAGCCAACTCCTACGAGCAGTACTTC. Protein: CSSSLVYGTANSYEQYF.

The chain recombines TRBV19 with TRBJ1-5; TRBD1 is a possible D gene (6 bases). Between the trimmed V and J ends, which lost 4 bases and 4 bases, there was a span of 11 bases. Germline CDR1 reads LNHDA; CDR2 reads SQIVND (reference sequence). CDR3 length equals 14 residues. The CDR3 here is CASSTGQRNQPQHF. DNA of the CDR3: TGTGCCAGTAGTACCGGACAGAGAAATCAGCCCCAGCATTTT.

The rearrangement links TRBV7-9 to TRBJ2-3; D gene unclear. CDR1 SEHNR and CDR2 FQNEAQ come from the germline V gene (reference sequence). V shed 4 bases and J shed 4 bases, with 6 bases lying between them. The CDR3 extends over 12 amino acids. CDR3 loop: CASSWHSDTQYF. CDR3 DNA: TGTGCCAGCAGCTGGCATTCAGATACGCAGTATTTT. Combining the CDR3 with reference TRBV7-9 and TRBJ2-3 gives the whole variable domain DTGVSQNPRHKITKRGQNVTFRCDPISEHNRLYWYRQTLGQGPEFLTYFQNEAQLEKSRLLSDRFSAERPKGSFSTLEIQRTEQGDSAMYLCASSWHSDTQYFGPGTRLTVL.

This chain links TRBV5-6 with TRBJ2-3; possible D gene TRBD1, 6 bases. The CDR3 has 15 residues. Trimming cost V 5 bases and J 0 bases, with 13 bases left between them. CDR1 and CDR2 (germline): SGHDT, YYEEEE. For the CDR3, the DNA is TGTGCCAGCAGGTTGACGGGGACAAGCACAGATACGCAGTATTTT. Its translation is CASRLTGTSTDTQYF.

The rearrangement joins TRBV4-2 to TRBJ1-1; weak D call: TRBD1 (6 bases). Trimming stripped 3 bases from V and 4 bases from J, with 12 bases between. CDR1 and CDR2 from the germline V gene are LGHNA and YNFKEQ. This CDR3 comprises 14 residues. CDR3 protein: CASSHGTGPTEAFF. In DNA, the CDR3 is TGTGCCAGCAGCCATGGAACAGGGCCCACTGAAGCTTTCTTT.

This chain links TRBV2 with TRBJ2-7, with 9 bases aligning to TRBD1. CDR3 length: 15 residues. Germline CDR1 is SNHLY and CDR2 is FYNNEI. Losses at the gene ends were 4 bases for V and 2 bases for J; bases not matched to a gene: 6. The CDR3 region has the DNA TGTGCCAGCAGTGCCGGGACAGGGTATCCCTACGAGCAGTACTTC. It translates to CASSAGTGYPYEQYF. The full variable domain, rest sourced from reference TRBV2 and TRBJ2-7, is EPEVTQTPSHQVTQMGQEVILRCVPISNHLYFYWYRQILGQKVEFLVSFYNNEISEKSEIFDDQFSVERPDGSNFTLKIRSTKLEDSAMYFCASSAGTGYPYEQYFGPGTRLTVT.

The J gene is TRBJ1-6, the V gene TRBV28; D remains unclear. This CDR3 has 13 residues. V gave up 8 bases and J gave up 5 bases, with 10 bases separating them. Germline V gives CDR1 MDHEN, CDR2 SYDVKM. In nucleotides, the CDR3 is TGTGCCAGCTCCCCCCGGGATAATTCACCCCTCCACTTT. Its translation is CASSPRDNSPLHF.

This chain uses TRBV10-3 with TRBJ1-4, with D perhaps TRBD1 (5 bases). The germline V gene has CDR1 ENHRY and CDR2 SYGVKD. Between the trimmed V and J ends, which lost 4 bases and 5 bases, there was a span of 8 bases. The CDR3 contains 13 residues. DNA for the CDR3: TGTGCCATCAGTGTGGGGCTAAATGAAAAACTGTTTTTT. Translated, it gives CAISVGLNEKLFF.

This clone was counted only a few times. This chain joins TRBV5-4 and TRBJ2-3; TRBD1 aligns across 8 bases. This CDR3 region has 13 residues. CDR1 SGHNT and CDR2 YYREEE come from the germline V gene (reference sequence). The V segment lost 4 bases and the J segment 6 bases; nucleotides outside the gene matches: 4. The CDR3 reads CASSQTGADTQYF. In nucleotides, the CDR3 is TGTGCCAGCAGCCAGACAGGGGCCGATACGCAGTATTTT.

The genes are TRBV4-1 and TRBJ2-3; D is uncertain. Per germline, CDR1 MGHRA and CDR2 YSYEKL. This CDR3 has 13 amino acids. V was trimmed by 4 bases and J by 2 bases, leaving 7 bases between them. CDR3 amino acids: CASSPPNTDTQYF. CDR3 in DNA: TGCGCCAGCAGCCCCCCCAACACAGATACGCAGTATTTT.

As for this clone: Distinct nucleotide sequences in the sample also encode this CDR3. The V call is TRBV5-1, the J call TRBJ2-5, with 7 bases lining up with TRBD1. J was trimmed by 3 bases and V by 4 bases; bases with no gene match: 3. In germline, CDR1 is SGHRS, CDR2 YFSETQ. The CDR3 has 13 residues. CDR3 protein: CASSLTGEETQYF. CDR3 in DNA: TGCGCCAGCAGCCTCACAGGGGAAGAGACCCAGTACTTC.

The gene calls are TRBV29-1 and TRBJ1-1; no clear D. The CDR3 spans 12 residues. Germline assignment: CDR1 SQVTM and CDR2 ANQGSEA. Deletions cut 5 bases from V and 6 bases from J, with 13 bases between. CDR3 region: CSVFDPGAEAFF. As DNA, the CDR3 is TGCAGCGTTTTTGACCCTGGAGCTGAAGCTTTCTTT.

V gene TRBV28 combines with J gene TRBJ1-1; D remains ambiguous. Trimming took off 5 bases at V and 0 bases at J, with 7 bases between the two ends. The V gene's germline CDR1 is MDHEN and CDR2 SYDVKM. There are 13 residues in the CDR3. This CDR3 is CASSGPLNTEAFF. CDR3 nucleotide sequence: TGTGCCAGCAGTGGCCCCTTGAACACTGAAGCTTTCTTT.

V gene TRBV6-5 combines with J gene TRBJ1-1, with D tentatively TRBD1 (5 bases). The length of the CDR3 is 15 residues. V lost 3 bases to trimming and J lost 4 bases, with 15 bases between them. Germline CDR1 reads MNHEY; CDR2 reads SVGAGI. This CDR3 reads CASSYGGGKSTEAFF. The CDR3 nucleotides are TGTGCCAGCAGTTATGGGGGGGGGAAATCCACTGAAGCTTTCTTT.

This chain connects TRBV23-1 to TRBJ1-5; no firm D call. TRBV23-1 counts as an open reading frame of uncertain function. The CDR3 totals 14 residues. Deletions cut 2 bases from V and 0 bases from J, with 5 bases between. The CDR3 DNA follows: TGCGCCAGCAGTCAACAGTTTAGCAATCAGCCCCAGCATTTT. This translates into CASSQQFSNQPQHF.